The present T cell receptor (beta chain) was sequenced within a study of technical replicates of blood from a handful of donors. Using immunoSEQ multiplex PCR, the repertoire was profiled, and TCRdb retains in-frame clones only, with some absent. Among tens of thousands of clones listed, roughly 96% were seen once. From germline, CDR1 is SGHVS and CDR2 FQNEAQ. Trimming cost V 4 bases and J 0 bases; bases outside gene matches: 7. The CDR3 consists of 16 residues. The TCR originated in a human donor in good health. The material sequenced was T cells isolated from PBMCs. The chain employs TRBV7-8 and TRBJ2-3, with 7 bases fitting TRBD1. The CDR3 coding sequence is TGTGCCAGCAGCTCTGATGGACAGGAGAGCACAGATACGCAGTATTTT. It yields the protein CASSSDGQESTDTQYF.